The 7 T cell receptor beta chains listed next were all sequenced from one sample in a study of breast tumors, draining lymph nodes, adjacent tissues. Samples came from axillary lymph nodes draining the breast cancer. TCRdb redid the calling of the multiplex PCR reads with MiXCR, one entry per CDR3 protein. Of over 250,000 distinct CDR3 sequences in the sample, around 31% were seen once. The sample comprised axillary lymph node tissue. The receptors were sampled from a female donor with breast cancer. Some clones in this sample may be carry-over from other donors' samples.

This clonotype was recorded at least ten times. The chain employs TRBV12-3 or TRBV12-4 and TRBJ1-3; D is ambiguous. The CDR3 sequence is 14 residues long. The V and J ends lost 6 bases and 2 bases respectively, with 11 bases between them. In nucleotides, the CDR3 is TGTGCCAGCAGCACCGGTAGTACTGGAAACACCATATATTTT. Translated: CASSTGSTGNTIYF.

The chain has TRBV28 and TRBJ1-5; D uncertain. The CDR3 has 17 residues. Per the germline V gene, CDR1 is MDHEN and CDR2 is SYDVKM. V lost 7 bases and J lost 0, with 19 bases in between. The CDR3, as DNA: TGTGCCAGCATCGGGTCAGTAGGTCCGATTAGCAATCAGCCCCAGCATTTT. Its translation is CASIGSVGPISNQPQHF.

This chain joins TRBV30 and TRBJ2-2, with D perhaps TRBD1 (6 bases). Germline V gene sequence: CDR1 GTSNPN, CDR2 SVGIG (reference sequence). V was shortened by 0 bases and J by 2 bases, with 25 bases between the two germline ends. This CDR3 has 20 amino acids. Written as DNA, the CDR3 is TGTGCCTGGAGTGTAAAAGAGGTAGGCAGGGGTTCGGGAAACACCGGGGAGCTGTTTTTT. Its protein is CAWSVKEVGRGSGNTGELFF.

As for this clonotype: This may be a read error, as it is one base from a much larger clone. CDR3 sequence (DNA): TGTGCCAGCAGTGAAGCACACGCTCGAGCGGGAGGCTACGAGCAGTGCTTC. Its protein product is CASSEAHARAGGYEQCF. The genes are TRBV6-1 and TRBJ2-7, with 9 nucleotides matching TRBD2. Per the germline V gene, CDR1 is MNHNS and CDR2 is SASEGT. This CDR3 has 17 residues.

This clonotype was counted a few times. A much larger clone is a single base away; this may be a read error. V and J are TRBV20-1 and TRBJ2-7; possible D gene TRBD1, 5 bases. The CDR3 covers 14 residues. CDR1 is DFQATT and CDR2 is SNEGSKA in the germline V gene (reference sequence). CDR3 DNA sequence: TGCAGTGCTAGAGGGGGCCCCAGCTCCTCCGAGCAGTACTTC. This gives the protein CSARGGPSSSEQYF.

The sample holds a few counts of this clonotype. This may stem from a read error, because a much larger clone lies one nucleotide away. The chain combines TRBV7-9 with TRBJ2-7; 9 nucleotides match TRBD1. Trimming cost V 3 bases and J 3 bases; bases outside gene matches: 9. CDR1 is SEHNR, CDR2 FQNEAQ, per germline (reference sequence). The CDR3 runs to 16 residues. The CDR3 DNA is TGTGCCAGCAGCTTCCCCCGGGGACAGGGATTCTACGAGCAGTACTTC. Translation gives CASSFPRGQGFYEQYF.

The chain is built from TRBV27 and TRBJ2-3; no clear D. Per germline, CDR1 MNHEY and CDR2 SMNVEV (reference sequence). There are 16 residues in the CDR3. Trimming shortened V by 6 bases and J by 4 bases, and 20 bases separated the two germline ends. The CDR3 sequence: CASSPLLDPVPDTQYF. CDR3 DNA: TGTGCCAGCAGCCCCCTATTGGACCCGGTCCCAGATACGCAGTATTTT.